Listed here are 30 T cell receptor beta chains from one sample, sequenced in a study of CD8+ T cells in alopecia areata. cDNA prepared by RNA extraction and subsequent reverse transcription served as the template for sequencing. Clones were read by immunoSEQ multiplex PCR, and TCRdb kept only the in-frame ones, dropping some. The sample holds fewer than 200,000 clones, 50% to 60% seen once. Sequenced here: CD4+ T cells sorted from blood, sampled at week 0. The receptors stem from a human donor with alopecia areata.

This clone was observed a handful of times. The V and J genes are TRBV6-5 and TRBJ2-1; TRBD1 matches at 8 bases. In germline, CDR1 is MNHEY, CDR2 SVGAGI. The CDR3 contains 14 residues. The V gene end was trimmed by 5 bases and the J gene end by 10 bases; junction bases not matched to a gene: 10. CDR3 nucleotide sequence: TGTGCCAGCAGTGCATCAGGGGGCGCGGAGGAGCAGTTCTTC. Protein product: CASSASGGAEEQFF.

The chain links TRBV11-2 to TRBJ1-5; 7 positions agree with TRBD1. Germline V lookup: CDR1 SGHAT, CDR2 FQNNGV. The V segment lost 5 bases and the J segment 4 bases; nucleotides outside the gene matches: 5. The CDR3 length is 14 residues. CDR3 residues: CASSMGTANQPQHF. CDR3 bases: TGTGCCAGCAGCATGGGGACAGCTAATCAGCCCCAGCATTTT.

The chain links TRBV7-6 to TRBJ1-6; D perhaps matches TRBD1 (5 bases). V lost 3 bases to trimming and J lost 7 bases, with 10 bases between them. CDR1 and CDR2 from the germline V gene are SGHVS and FNYEAQ. This CDR3 has 14 residues. The CDR3 region has the DNA TGTGCCAGCAGCTTCACGGGGGACAATTCACCCCTCCACTTT. Its protein product is CASSFTGDNSPLHF.

This chain connects TRBV29-1 to TRBJ2-5, with 7 positions matching TRBD1. V lost 7 bases, J lost 5 bases, and 13 bases stayed unmatched. The CDR3 is 14 amino acids. Germline CDR1 SQVTM, CDR2 ANQGSEA. CDR3 bases: TGCAGCGGTCGACAGGGTATAAAGGGGGAGACCCAGTACTTC. This encodes CSGRQGIKGETQYF.

Of note for this clone: At one of its ends the junction is not consistent with the germline gene, which may arise from a read error. This chain connects TRBV29-1 to TRBJ2-7; 7 bases align to TRBD1. The CDR3 totals 12 residues. The germline gives CDR1 SQVTM, CDR2 ANQGSEA. The CDR3 bases are TGCAGCGTCGAAGACAGGGTCTACGAGCAGTACTTC. As protein: CSVEDRVYEQYF.

The chain uses TRBV6-4 and TRBJ1-5, with TRBD1 matching 7 bases. V lost 7 bases to trimming and J lost 2 bases; unmatched junction nucleotides: 2. CDR1 MRHNA and CDR2 SNTAGT come from the germline V gene. The CDR3 is made up of 13 amino acids. The CDR3 DNA reads TGTGCCAGCACAGGACAGGGCAATCAGCCCCAGCATTTT. Encoded protein: CASTGQGNQPQHF.

The gene calls are TRBV25-1 and TRBJ2-1; possibly TRBD2 for D (5 bases). CDR3 size: 15 residues. Germline V gene lookup returns CDR1 MGHDK and CDR2 SYGVNS. Trimming removed 8 bases from V and 6 bases from J, with 20 bases in between. The CDR3 region is CASSDGRLRGNEQFF. The CDR3 nucleotides are TGTGCCAGCTCCGACGGACGGCTTCGGGGCAATGAGCAGTTCTTC.

The V call is TRBV30, the J call TRBJ2-1; perhaps TRBD2 as D (6 bases). This CDR3 has 15 amino acids. The germline gives CDR1 GTSNPN, CDR2 SVGIG (reference sequence). The germline V and J ends were trimmed by 5 bases and 5 bases, with 19 bases remaining between them. The CDR3 bases are TGTGCCTGGGGAATAAGCGGGCCCAGGGACAATGAGCAGTTCTTC. It specifies CAWGISGPRDNEQFF.

The genes are TRBV27 and TRBJ2-7, with 8 positions matching TRBD1. V dropped 2 bases and J dropped 12; count of bases not matched to a gene: 9. CDR1 is MNHEY, CDR2 SMNVEV, per germline (reference sequence). The CDR3 sequence is 13 residues long. The CDR3 here is CASSLGQGARPYF. DNA for the CDR3: TGTGCCAGCAGTTTAGGGCAGGGGGCGCGGCCGTACTTC.

The chain combines TRBV30 with TRBJ1-6; 8 positions match TRBD1. CDR1 and CDR2 (germline): GTSNPN, SVGIG (reference sequence). This CDR3 has 14 residues. J lost 10 bases, V lost 5 bases, and 10 bases had no gene match. In DNA, the CDR3 is TGTGCCTGGGACAGGACAGGGCCTGGGTCACCCCTCCACTTT. It is translated as CAWDRTGPGSPLHF.

The chain has TRBV19 and TRBJ2-2, with 8 bases identical to TRBD2. The V and J ends lost 7 bases and 2 bases, in that order; junction bases with no gene match: 9. Per the germline V gene, CDR1 is LNHDA and CDR2 is SQIVND (reference sequence). This CDR3 has 16 residues. CDR3 protein: CASTSGGIVNTGELFF. The CDR3 region has the DNA TGTGCCAGTACCTCGGGAGGGATAGTTAACACCGGGGAGCTGTTTTTT.

This clone was found once. The V and J genes are TRBV30 and TRBJ1-5, with D uncertain. Germline assignment: CDR1 GTSNPN and CDR2 SVGIG (reference sequence). V dropped 3 bases and J dropped 4 bases, with 10 bases sitting between them. The CDR3 runs to 13 residues. CDR3 DNA: TGTGCCTGGAGCGGTCAGCAAAATCAGCCCCAGCATTTT. The encoded protein is CAWSGQQNQPQHF.

The V and J genes are TRBV7-9 and TRBJ1-4; D is unresolved. Trimming pared 3 bases from V and 7 bases from J, leaving 3 bases between. Germline V gene lookup returns CDR1 SEHNR and CDR2 FQNEAQ (reference sequence). The CDR3 sequence is 11 residues long. CDR3 loop: CASSFSEKLFF. For the CDR3, the DNA is TGTGCCAGCAGCTTTAGTGAAAAACTGTTTTTT.

V is TRBV30 and J is TRBJ1-5, with D maybe TRBD1 (6 bases). This CDR3 has 15 amino acids. Germline CDR1 is GTSNPN and CDR2 is SVGIG (reference sequence). The V gene lost 7 bases and the J gene lost 0 bases, with 16 bases spanning the gap. CDR3 amino acids: CALAPGHSSNQPQHF. In DNA, the CDR3 is TGTGCCTTGGCCCCGGGACACTCTAGCAATCAGCCCCAGCATTTT.

V gene TRBV30 combines with J gene TRBJ2-7; no clear D. Trimming removed 8 bases from V and 7 bases from J, with 18 bases in between. This CDR3 contains 12 residues. Looked up from germline, CDR1 is GTSNPN and CDR2 is SVGIG (reference sequence). CDR3 nucleotides: TGTGCCGTAACCGGGTTTACGGGTGAGCAGTACTTC. Encoded protein: CAVTGFTGEQYF.

This clone was found a few times. The chain couples TRBV18 to TRBJ2-7; D uncertain. Germline CDR1 reads KGHSH; CDR2 reads LQKENI. Between the trimmed V and J ends, which lost 2 bases and 3 bases, there was a span of 5 bases. The CDR3 has 12 residues. CDR3 residues: CASSPSDYEQYF. In DNA form, the CDR3 reads TGTGCCAGCTCACCATCGGACTACGAGCAGTACTTC.

The genes are TRBV25-1 and TRBJ1-6; D is perhaps TRBD1 (5 bases). This CDR3 is built from 10 residues. V was trimmed by 6 bases and J by 16 bases, leaving 10 bases between them. Germline V lookup: CDR1 MGHDK, CDR2 SYGVNS. The CDR3 DNA sequence: TGTGCCAGCAGGGGGGTCCTTCTCCACTTT. Its protein product is CASRGVLLHF. The full variable domain, rest sourced from reference TRBV25-1 and TRBJ1-6, is EADIYQTPRYLVIGTGKKITLECSQTMGHDKMYWYQQDPGMELHLIHYSYGVNSTEKGDLSSESTVSRIRTEHFPLTLESARPSHTSQYLCASRGVLLHFGNGTRLTVT.

This clone was counted once. The CDR3 DNA reads TGTGCCAGCAGCCAAGATTCAGGGAATGAGCAGTTCTTC. It specifies CASSQDSGNEQFF. The rearrangement joins TRBV4-2 to TRBJ2-1; D is possibly TRBD1 (5 bases). The CDR3 has 13 residues. Trimming cost V 0 bases and J 7 bases, with 7 bases left between them. CDR1 LGHNA and CDR2 YNFKEQ come from the germline V gene.

V and J are TRBV6-6 and TRBJ2-4; 11 nucleotides line up with TRBD1. The trim removed 4 bases at V and 8 bases at J, leaving 7 bases unmatched. The germline CDR1 and CDR2 sequences are MNHNY and SVGAGI (reference sequence). The CDR3 runs 15 residues. CDR3 coding DNA: TGTGCCAGCAGTTCCCCGGGACAGGGGGGGGACATTCAGTACTTC. Its protein product is CASSSPGQGGDIQYF.

This rearrangement joins TRBV5-6 to TRBJ2-1, with no clear D. The CDR3 is made up of 12 amino acids. Deletions cut 1 base from V and 7 bases from J, with 6 bases between. The germline V gene has CDR1 SGHDT and CDR2 YYEEEE. CDR3 in DNA: TGTGCCAGCAGCTTGATGAGGAATGAGCAGTTCTTC. The encoded protein is CASSLMRNEQFF.

V is TRBV19 and J is TRBJ2-5; D unclear. Trimming cost V 7 bases and J 4 bases, with 16 bases left between them. The CDR3 runs 14 residues. Germline V lookup: CDR1 LNHDA, CDR2 SQIVND (reference sequence). CDR3 sequence: CASKGRSIRETQYF. CDR3 DNA sequence: TGTGCCAGTAAGGGTCGGAGTATACGAGAGACCCAGTACTTC. Using reference TRBV19 and TRBJ2-5 for the parts outside the CDR3, the full variable domain is DGGITQSPKYLFRKEGQNVTLSCEQNLNHDAMYWYRQDPGQGLRLIYYSQIVNDFQKGDIAEGYSVSREKKESFPLTVTSAQKNPTAFYLCASKGRSIRETQYFGPGTRLLVL.

The CDR3 bases are TGTGCCAGTACCCCGATGAACAAGGTGAACACTGAAGCTTTCTTT. It encodes CASTPMNKVNTEAFF. This rearrangement joins TRBV19 to TRBJ1-1; no clear D gene. This CDR3 region has 15 residues. The V end was cut by 7 bases, the J end by 0 bases, with 15 bases between. Germline CDR1 and CDR2: LNHDA and SQIVND (reference sequence).

The genes are TRBV7-9 and TRBJ1-2; 9 positions agree with TRBD1. This CDR3 comprises 15 residues. With V trimmed by 1 base and J by 1 base, 1 base remained unmatched. CDR1 is SEHNR and CDR2 is FQNEAQ in the germline V gene (reference sequence). The CDR3: CASSLGQGGNYGYTF. The DNA for the CDR3 is TGTGCCAGCAGCTTAGGACAGGGGGGTAACTATGGCTACACCTTC.

This chain joins TRBV5-1 and TRBJ2-5; D ambiguous. Trimming cost V 0 bases and J 2 bases, with 8 bases left between them. Germline V gene sequence: CDR1 SGHRS, CDR2 YFSETQ. CDR3 length: 14 residues. CDR3 sequence: CASSLGVRQETQYF. The CDR3 DNA reads as TGCGCCAGCAGCTTGGGGGTGAGGCAAGAGACCCAGTACTTC.

This chain uses TRBV15 with TRBJ2-1, with D unresolved. The CDR3 is 15 amino acids. Germline V lookup: CDR1 LNHNV, CDR2 YYDKDF (reference sequence). The V and J ends lost 1 base and 2 bases respectively, with 9 bases between them. The CDR3: CATSRGGSTYNEQFF. The CDR3 DNA follows: TGTGCCACCAGCAGAGGTGGCAGTACCTACAATGAGCAGTTCTTC.

This clone was seen more than once but under ten times. CDR3 sequence reads: CSVVSGSLTGNTIYF. The DNA for the CDR3 is TGCAGCGTTGTTTCAGGGTCCCTGACTGGAAACACCATATATTTT. V usage is TRBV29-1 and J usage is TRBJ1-3; D may be TRBD1 (5 bases). CDR1 SQVTM and CDR2 ANQGSEA come from the germline V gene. The CDR3 runs 15 residues. Deletions cut 4 bases from V and 2 bases from J, with 15 bases between.

The table lists this clone with a few counts. The V gene is TRBV5-1, the J gene TRBJ2-2; D remains ambiguous. With 0 bases removed from V and 0 bases from J, the gap between germline ends came to 9 bases. Germline V gene lookup returns CDR1 SGHRS and CDR2 YFSETQ. This CDR3 is 16 amino acids long. The CDR3 loop reads CASSLVRAANTGELFF. The CDR3 bases are TGCGCCAGCAGCTTGGTTAGAGCTGCGAACACCGGGGAGCTGTTTTTT. Drawing the rest from reference TRBV5-1 and TRBJ2-2, the complete variable domain is KAGVTQTPRYLIKTRGQQVTLSCSPISGHRSVSWYQQTPGQGLQFLFEYFSETQRNKGNFPGRFSGRQFSNSRSEMNVSTLELGDSALYLCASSLVRAANTGELFFGEGSRLTVL.

The gene calls are TRBV14 and TRBJ2-4; tentative D call: TRBD1 (5 bases). The CDR3 runs 12 residues. V lost 2 bases and J lost 6, with 5 bases in between. CDR1 is SGHDN, CDR2 FVKESK, per germline. The CDR3 coding sequence is TGTGCCAGCAGCCAACAGGGAAACATTCAGTACTTC. This translates into CASSQQGNIQYF. The full variable domain, its missing parts supplied by reference TRBV14 and TRBJ2-4, is EAGVTQFPSHSVIEKGQTVTLRCDPISGHDNLYWYRRVMGKEIKFLLHFVKESKQDESGMPNNRFLAERTGGTYSTLKVQPAELEDSGVYFCASSQQGNIQYFGAGTRLSVL.

The chain has TRBV15 and TRBJ2-7, with D unresolved. This CDR3 is built from 16 residues. Germline CDR1 reads LNHNV; CDR2 reads YYDKDF (reference sequence). The ends were cut back, 1 base at V and 0 bases at J, with 13 bases in the middle. The CDR3 bases are TGTGCCACCAGCAGAGTACGCGGTTTAAGCTCCTACGAGCAGTACTTC. Amino acids: CATSRVRGLSSYEQYF.

This clone was recorded only once. The gene calls are TRBV30 and TRBJ1-2, with D possibly matching TRBD1 (6 bases). The CDR3 covers 12 residues. Germline CDR1 reads GTSNPN; CDR2 reads SVGIG (reference sequence). The V and J ends lost 2 bases and 6 bases respectively, with 10 bases between them. The DNA of the CDR3 is TGTGCCTGGAGTTGGGGGGGCGATGGCTACACCTTC. Residues: CAWSWGGDGYTF.